Here is one T cell receptor beta chain with its context. Antigen unknown. The data are from a study of response to subunit inactivated influenza vaccine. Broader study findings: Authors suggested that a seasonal influenza vaccination recruits few new T cells each time.

TCRdb reprocessed the RT-PCR reads with MiXCR, giving one entry per CDR3 protein. The table includes 450,000 to 700,000 distinct CDR3 sequences, 14% detected once. Germline V CDR1 and CDR2: LGHNA, YNFKEQ. This CDR3 has 16 amino acids. V lost 1 base and J lost 3; bases outside the gene matches: 3. This material consisted of PBMCs from blood, taken 11 to 12 days after vaccination. The chain joins TRBV4-2 to TRBJ2-1, with 10 bases matching TRBD1. This receptor was identified in a man aged 50-59 years who received an inactivated influenza vaccine. The CDR3 region has the DNA TGTGCCAGCAGCCAAGGGACAGGGGGAATCTACAATGAGCAGTTCTTC. Protein sequence: CASSQGTGGIYNEQFF.